This T cell receptor (beta chain) was captured by sequencing in a study of neurological immune-mediated disorders. Points from the study as a whole: CDR3 amino acid sequences of expanded clones were not shared across subjects, a result suggesting private repertoires in all groups.

In TCRdb, the 5' RACE reads were re-called with MiXCR into one record per CDR3 protein. Of around 51,000 distinct CDR3 sequences in the sample, more than 9.5% are singletons; the top ten hold around 8.8%. Time point noted: longitudinal time-point 3. The study built unsorted libraries from 2 million PBMCs kept at -80 C. Deletions cut 2 bases from V and 4 bases from J, with 12 bases between. The germline CDR1 and CDR2 sequences are MNHEY and SMNVEV (reference sequence). The CDR3 sequence is 15 residues long. This clonotype was seen ten or more times. Its antigen is unidentified. V gene TRBV27 combines with J gene TRBJ1-5, with D possibly being TRBD1 (6 bases). Sequences were obtained from PBMCs. The clonotype comes from a male donor with HTLV-1-associated myelopathy (HAM/TSP). The DNA of the CDR3 is TGTGCCAGCAGTTTAGGACAGATAGGGAATCAGCCCCAGCATTTT. Its protein product is CASSLGQIGNQPQHF.